The 29 T cell receptor beta chains below come from one sample, sequenced in a study of T cells in Graves' hyperthyroidism and ophthalmopathy. Amplified regions were TCR beta CDR3 sequences from RNA transcripts. HTBI primers were employed in a first-round RT-PCR of the TCR CDR3. MiXCR, run by TCRdb on the multiplex PCR reads, gives a single entry per CDR3 protein. The repertoire has fewer than 350,000 distinct CDR3 sequences, around 15% of them found once; the top ten carry over 25%. Material: blood. Receptor source: a woman aged 50 to 60 with Graves' hyperthyroidism that later progressed to Graves' ophthalmopathy.

The rearrangement links TRBV7-6 to TRBJ2-1; D is possibly TRBD2 (6 bases). CDR1 is SGHVS, CDR2 FNYEAQ, per germline. This CDR3 region has 15 residues. Between the trimmed V and J ends, which lost 5 bases and 10 bases, there was a span of 21 bases. The CDR3 spells CASSPLGTVVREQFF. The CDR3 bases are TGTGCCAGCAGCCCCCTCGGGACTGTGGTTCGGGAGCAGTTCTTC. Filled out from reference TRBV7-6 and TRBJ2-1, the complete variable domain reads GAGVSQSPRYKVTKRGQDVALRCDPISGHVSLYWYRQALGQGPEFLTYFNYEAQQDKSGLPNDRFSAERPEGSISTLTIQRTEQRDSAMYRCASSPLGTVVREQFFGPGTRLTVL.

This clonotype was counted between two and nine times. The chain recombines TRBV20-1 with TRBJ1-3; D unresolved. There are 15 residues in the CDR3. V was trimmed by 6 bases and J by 0 bases, leaving 15 bases between them. Per the germline V gene, CDR1 is DFQATT and CDR2 is SNEGSKA (reference sequence). CDR3: CSARPGSYSGNTIYF. CDR3 nucleotides: TGCAGTGCCCGACCTGGAAGCTACTCTGGAAACACCATATATTTT.

This clonotype showed up many times. The chain has TRBV7-2 and TRBJ1-1; D perhaps matches TRBD1 (6 bases). Germline V gene sequence: CDR1 SGHTA, CDR2 FQGNSA. V lost 3 bases to trimming and J lost 5 bases, with 10 bases between them. The CDR3 runs 13 residues. CDR3 nucleotides: TGTGCCAGCAGCTTCTCCGGGACAACTGAAGCTTTCTTT. Its translation is CASSFSGTTEAFF.

This clonotype came up a few times. This chain connects TRBV27 to TRBJ2-7; no firm D call. The CDR3 spans 14 residues. Germline V gene lookup returns CDR1 MNHEY and CDR2 SMNVEV (reference sequence). Trimming cost V 0 bases and J 3 bases, with 9 bases left between them. The CDR3, as DNA: TGTGCCAGCAGTTTATCGGCGCCTTACTACGAGCAGTACTTC. Translation: CASSLSAPYYEQYF.

This clonotype was seen at least ten times. J is TRBJ2-1 and V is TRBV20-1; the match to TRBD2 covers 12 bases. The CDR3 covers 14 residues. Per the germline V gene, CDR1 is DFQATT and CDR2 is SNEGSKA (reference sequence). V dropped 5 bases and J dropped 5; count of bases not matched to a gene: 4. CDR3 region: CSALLAGGDNEQFF. DNA of the CDR3: TGCAGTGCTCTACTAGCGGGAGGCGACAATGAGCAGTTCTTC.

This clonotype was observed at least ten times. The chain has TRBV27 and TRBJ2-1; 13 positions agree with TRBD2. Germline V CDR1 and CDR2: MNHEY, SMNVEV (reference sequence). The V segment lost 7 bases and the J segment 7 bases; nucleotides outside the gene matches: 7. The CDR3 extends over 15 amino acids. CDR3 amino acids: CASTPGTSGVNEQFF. In nucleotides, the CDR3 is TGTGCCAGCACCCCCGGGACTAGCGGGGTAAATGAGCAGTTCTTC.

This clonotype was detected many times. The chain carries TRBV20-1 and TRBJ2-7; a weak D match, TRBD1 (6 bases). The CDR3 consists of 14 residues. V shed 0 bases and J shed 3 bases, with 12 bases lying between them. Germline-derived CDR1 and CDR2 are DFQATT and SNEGSKA (reference sequence). The CDR3 is CSAREAGQNYEQYF. For the CDR3, the DNA is TGCAGTGCTAGAGAGGCTGGACAGAACTACGAGCAGTACTTC.

This chain uses TRBV6-1 with TRBJ2-2; D gene unclear. Trimming took 7 bases from V and 6 from J, leaving 12 bases between them. Germline CDR1 and CDR2: MNHNS and SASEGT. This CDR3 spans 13 amino acids. The DNA for the CDR3 is TGTGCCAGCAAGAAGGATCTCTCCGGGGAGCTGTTTTTT. It codes for CASKKDLSGELFF.

This clonotype was recorded at least ten times. V and J are TRBV28 and TRBJ1-6; 9 bases align to TRBD1. The CDR3 contains 15 residues. J lost 6 bases, V lost 5 bases, and 5 bases had no gene match. Germline CDR1 is MDHEN and CDR2 is SYDVKM. The CDR3 region has the DNA TGTGCCAGCAGTAAAACAGGGGGCAGTAATTCACCCCTCCACTTT. Amino acid sequence: CASSKTGGSNSPLHF. Full variable domain (missing parts from reference TRBV28 and TRBJ1-6): DVKVTQSSRYLVKRTGEKVFLECVQDMDHENMFWYRQDPGLGLRLIYFSYDVKMKEKGDIPEGYSVSREKKERFSLILESASTNQTSMYLCASSKTGGSNSPLHFGNGTRLTVT.

Here the CDR3 reads CASSFGTAPYEQYF. CDR3 DNA sequence: TGTGCCAGCAGCTTCGGGACAGCGCCTTACGAGCAGTACTTC. V is TRBV5-6 and J is TRBJ2-7; 7 nucleotides align to TRBD1. Losses at the gene ends were 2 bases for V and 4 bases for J; bases not matched to a gene: 6. This CDR3 is built from 14 residues. Germline-derived CDR1 and CDR2 are SGHDT and YYEEEE.

This clonotype has ten or more counts. The chain links TRBV12-3 or TRBV12-4 to TRBJ1-5; unclear D gene. The V and J ends lost 3 bases and 2 bases respectively, with 5 bases between them. The CDR3 consists of 13 residues. The DNA for the CDR3 is TGTGCCAGCAGTTTCCAGGGCAATCAGCCCCAGCATTTT. Translated: CASSFQGNQPQHF.

Remarks on this clonotype: This may come from a read error, since a much larger clone is one base off. The J gene is TRBJ1-3, the V gene TRBV29-1, with D maybe TRBD1 (5 bases). The CDR3 is made up of 14 amino acids. V was trimmed by 7 bases and J by 4 bases, leaving 17 bases between them. CDR1 is SQVTM and CDR2 is ANQGSEA in the germline V gene. This CDR3 reads CSAGGSGFGNTIYF. In DNA, the CDR3 is TGCAGCGCTGGGGGGTCAGGGTTCGGAAACACCATATATTTT.

This clonotype was seen ten or more times. V gene TRBV7-6 combines with J gene TRBJ2-7, with 7 bases that match TRBD2. The V segment lost 3 bases and the J segment 4 bases; nucleotides outside the gene matches: 9. From germline, CDR1 is SGHVS and CDR2 FNYEAQ. The CDR3 covers 15 residues. This CDR3 reads CASSFVGGPLYEQYF. DNA for the CDR3: TGTGCCAGCAGCTTTGTGGGAGGGCCTTTGTACGAGCAGTACTTC.

There are many counts of this clonotype. The chain carries TRBV5-1 and TRBJ1-1, with D perhaps matching TRBD1 (5 bases). This CDR3 is built from 14 residues. Germline V gene lookup returns CDR1 SGHRS and CDR2 YFSETQ. V lost 0 bases to trimming and J lost 4 bases, with 10 bases between them. The CDR3 DNA follows: TGCGCCAGCAGCTTGGAGCGGGGGGGCACTGAAGCTTTCTTT. Translation gives CASSLERGGTEAFF.

This clonotype was counted many times. The rearrangement links TRBV18 to TRBJ2-7; D is ambiguous. CDR1 and CDR2 from the germline V gene are KGHSH and LQKENI. CDR3 length: 17 residues. V was cut by 5 bases and J by 2 bases, with 22 bases left in between. CDR3 in amino acids: CASSTQVDAGWAYEQYF. The CDR3 region has the DNA TGTGCCAGCTCAACACAAGTAGACGCCGGGTGGGCCTACGAGCAGTACTTC.

This clonotype was picked up many times. The genes are TRBV28 and TRBJ2-7; 11 nucleotides align to TRBD2. Germline assignment: CDR1 MDHEN and CDR2 SYDVKM. V was clipped by 7 bases and J by 3 bases; unmatched bases: 5. The CDR3 sequence is 14 residues long. The CDR3 here is CASKRLAGIYEQYF. The CDR3 DNA sequence: TGTGCCAGCAAAAGACTAGCGGGGATCTACGAGCAGTACTTC.

The sample holds many counts of this clonotype. The chain recombines TRBV5-5 with TRBJ1-2, with D unclear. The germline V gene has CDR1 SGHKS and CDR2 YYEKEE (reference sequence). The CDR3 consists of 13 residues. V lost 3 bases, J lost 8 bases, and 14 bases lay in between. For the CDR3, the DNA is TGTGCCAGCAGCTCACAGTACGGTACAGGCTACACCTTC. Amino acids: CASSSQYGTGYTF.

The chain has TRBV7-3 and TRBJ1-1; D remains ambiguous. Per the germline V gene, CDR1 is SGHTA and CDR2 is FQGTGA. The CDR3 totals 14 residues. The germline V and J ends were trimmed by 1 base and 2 bases, with 8 bases remaining between them. DNA for the CDR3: TGTGCCAGCAGCTTAAAGGACGGTAACACTGAAGCTTTCTTT. Its translation: CASSLKDGNTEAFF.

In regard to this clonotype: The junction departs from germline at one end; a sequencing error may be responsible. This chain connects TRBV18 to TRBJ1-4, with D unclear. Germline-derived CDR1 and CDR2 are KGHSH and LQKENI. This CDR3 has 11 residues. The CDR3 loop reads CVSSPNEKLFF. CDR3 nucleotides: TGTGTCAGCTCACCCAATGAAAAACTGTTTTTT.

This clonotype came up many times. The rearrangement uses TRBV5-1 and TRBJ2-7; possible D gene TRBD1, 5 bases. V was pared by 0 bases and J by 2 bases, with 18 bases between. The length of the CDR3 is 17 residues. Germline V gene data show CDR1 as SGHRS and CDR2 as YFSETQ. Here the CDR3 DNA reads TGCGCCAGCAGCTTGGCGCCCAGCAGGGCGGAAGCCTACGAGCAGTACTTC. Protein product: CASSLAPSRAEAYEQYF. The full variable domain, rest sourced from reference TRBV5-1 and TRBJ2-7, is KAGVTQTPRYLIKTRGQQVTLSCSPISGHRSVSWYQQTPGQGLQFLFEYFSETQRNKGNFPGRFSGRQFSNSRSEMNVSTLELGDSALYLCASSLAPSRAEAYEQYFGPGTRLTVT.

This clonotype was counted at least ten times. The CDR3 nucleotides read TGTGCCAGCAGCCAAGATGGAGGGGTGAACACTGAAGCTTTCTTT. Translated, it gives CASSQDGGVNTEAFF. The chain is built from TRBV3-1 and TRBJ1-1; the D gene is possibly TRBD1 (5 bases). The V and J ends lost 0 bases and 0 bases respectively, with 8 bases between them. The CDR3 covers 15 residues. Germline V CDR1 and CDR2: LGHDT, YNNKEL (reference sequence). The full variable domain, with the rest looked up from reference TRBV3-1 and TRBJ1-1, is DTAVSQTPKYLVTQMGNDKSIKCEQNLGHDTMYWYKQDSKKFLKIMFSYNNKELIINETVPNRFSPKSPDKAHLNLHINSLELGDSAVYFCASSQDGGVNTEAFFGQGTRLTVV.

This clonotype was seen more than once but under ten times. The genes are TRBV12-3 or TRBV12-4 and TRBJ2-1; D remains unclear. The CDR3 is made up of 12 amino acids. Between the trimmed V and J ends, which lost 6 bases and 6 bases, there was a span of 9 bases. The CDR3: CASSLPFNEQFF. For the CDR3, the DNA is TGTGCCAGCAGCCTGCCTTTCAATGAGCAGTTCTTC.

This clonotype was seen just once. This chain uses TRBV27 with TRBJ1-1; D possibly corresponds to TRBD1 (6 bases). The germline CDR1 and CDR2 sequences are MNHEY and SMNVEV (reference sequence). Trimming cost V 3 bases and J 7 bases, with 12 bases left between them. This CDR3 is built from 13 residues. The CDR3 nucleotides are TGTGCCAGCAGTTTTTCCAGGGGAGGTGAAGCTTTCTTT. This sequence encodes CASSFSRGGEAFF.

The V call is TRBV6-1, the J call TRBJ1-4; D perhaps matches TRBD1 (6 bases). Trimming shortened V by 6 bases and J by 0 bases, and 11 bases separated the two germline ends. Germline V gene sequence: CDR1 MNHNS, CDR2 SASEGT. The CDR3 is made up of 15 amino acids. The CDR3 spells CASRSRGPTNEKLFF. The DNA of the CDR3 is TGTGCCAGCAGGAGCAGGGGACCAACTAATGAAAAACTGTTTTTT.

This chain connects TRBV7-3 to TRBJ2-3; D may be TRBD1 (6 bases). CDR1 and CDR2 (germline): SGHTA, FQGTGA. The V end was cut by 6 bases, the J end by 3 bases, with 16 bases between. The CDR3 consists of 15 residues. The CDR3 spells CASSTRDTTTDTQYF. CDR3 DNA sequence: TGTGCCAGCAGTACCCGGGACACCACGACAGATACGCAGTATTTT.

This clonotype was observed many times. The genes are TRBV28 and TRBJ2-2; 10 nucleotides align to TRBD1. This CDR3 region has 16 residues. The ends lost 3 bases at V and 5 bases at J; junction bases unmatched: 6. Looked up from germline, CDR1 is MDHEN and CDR2 is SYDVKM. CDR3 residues: CASSLRPGQGTGELFF. In DNA form, the CDR3 reads TGTGCCAGCAGTTTGAGACCGGGACAGGGGACCGGGGAGCTGTTTTTT. The full variable domain, rest sourced from reference TRBV28 and TRBJ2-2, is DVKVTQSSRYLVKRTGEKVFLECVQDMDHENMFWYRQDPGLGLRLIYFSYDVKMKEKGDIPEGYSVSREKKERFSLILESASTNQTSMYLCASSLRPGQGTGELFFGEGSRLTVL.

The chain has TRBV4-2 and TRBJ2-2; 8 positions agree with TRBD2. The V segment lost 0 bases and the J segment 1 base; nucleotides outside the gene matches: 7. This CDR3 has 18 amino acids. Germline loops: CDR1 LGHNA, CDR2 YNFKEQ. The CDR3 coding sequence is TGTGCCAGCAGCCAAGAGACCGGGAGGGCCGGGAACACCGGGGAGCTGTTTTTT. Protein: CASSQETGRAGNTGELFF.

Remarks on this clonotype: One end of the junction fails to match germline, which may point to a read error. The chain links TRBV20-1 to TRBJ2-1; 8 nucleotides match TRBD2. Germline-derived CDR1 and CDR2 are DFQATT and SNEGSKA (reference sequence). This CDR3 is 14 amino acids long. The CDR3 nucleotides are TGCAGTGCGAAAACTAGCGGTCCCTACAATGAGCGGTTCTTC. Encoded protein: CSAKTSGPYNERFF.

This clonotype was observed many times. The CDR3 DNA reads as TGTGCCAGCAGCTTAGGTGGGGCCAGCTCCTACAATGAGCAGTTCTTC. It yields the protein CASSLGGASSYNEQFF. The gene calls are TRBV5-8 and TRBJ2-1, with a tentative D call TRBD1 (5 bases). This CDR3 contains 16 residues. V lost 2 bases and J lost 0, with 12 bases in between. Looked up from germline, CDR1 is SGHTS and CDR2 is YDEGEE.